The rows below give T cell receptor beta chains drawn from one sample of a study of blood T cell repertoires in COVID-19. Repertoires were generated with immunoSEQ multiplex PCR, while TCRdb's copy carries only in-frame clones and drops some. The sample lists hundreds of thousands of clones, around 90% occurring once. Sequenced material: peripheral blood. Source of these receptors: a woman in her sixties or seventies with COVID-19, enrolled during active disease. Each CDR3 is given with its conserved first and last residue. A D gene is named only where the DNA matches it firmly. The size field is filled for only some rows; it gives once, few, many or a size class.

j_call: TRBJ2-1
d_call: TRBD2
v_call: TRBV30
clone_size: .
cdr3_aa: CAWRYSAGGLNEQFF
cdr3_nt: TGTGCCTGGAGATATTCAGCGGGAGGGTTAAATGAGCAGTTCTTC

j_call: TRBJ2-7
d_call: TRBD1
v_call: TRBV10-3
clone_size: few
cdr3_aa: CAIKFGQGASEQYF
cdr3_nt: TGTGCCATCAAATTCGGACAGGGGGCTAGCGAGCAGTACTTC

j_call: TRBJ1-1
d_call: TRBD1
v_call: TRBV28
clone_size: .
cdr3_aa: CASSPGGADTEAFF
cdr3_nt: TGTGCCAGCAGCCCAGGGGGCGCGGACACTGAAGCTTTCTTT

j_call: TRBJ2-1
d_call: TRBD2
v_call: TRBV30
clone_size: .
cdr3_aa: CAWTSGNYNEQFF
cdr3_nt: TGTGCCTGGACTAGCGGAAATTACAATGAGCAGTTCTTC

j_call: TRBJ1-2
d_call: .
v_call: TRBV27
clone_size: .
cdr3_aa: CASIGRDKFINYGYTF
cdr3_nt: TGTGCCAGCATCGGCAGGGACAAATTTATAAACTATGGCTACACCTTC

j_call: TRBJ2-7
d_call: .
v_call: TRBV28
clone_size: few
cdr3_aa: CASSATDSGVHEQYF
cdr3_nt: TGTGCCAGCAGCGCCACGGACTCCGGGGTGCACGAGCAGTACTTC

j_call: TRBJ2-5
d_call: TRBD2
v_call: TRBV7-2
clone_size: once
cdr3_aa: CASSLLLAGGGETQYF
cdr3_nt: TGTGCCAGCAGCTTACTACTAGCGGGAGGAGGTGAGACCCAGTACTTC

j_call: TRBJ1-5
d_call: .
v_call: TRBV18
clone_size: .
cdr3_aa: CASSPTTNSNQPQHF
cdr3_nt: TGTGCCAGCTCACCGACGACAAATAGCAATCAGCCCCAGCATTTT

j_call: TRBJ2-3
d_call: .
v_call: TRBV5-5
clone_size: .
cdr3_aa: CASSSGAVYRGMEVDTQYF
cdr3_nt: TGTGCCAGCAGTTCGGGGGCGGTATACAGGGGCATGGAGGTAGATACGCAGTATTTT

j_call: TRBJ2-7
d_call: .
v_call: TRBV21-1
clone_size: .
cdr3_aa: CASSNSLYEQYF
cdr3_nt: TGTGCCAGCAGCAACTCTCTCTACGAGCAGTACTTC

j_call: TRBJ2-1
d_call: TRBD1
v_call: TRBV2
clone_size: .
cdr3_aa: CASDKGQGPNEQFF
cdr3_nt: TGTGCCAGCGACAAGGGACAGGGACCTAATGAGCAGTTCTTC

j_call: TRBJ2-1
d_call: .
v_call: TRBV5-1
clone_size: .
cdr3_aa: CASSIGDPDEQFF
cdr3_nt: TGCGCCAGCAGCATCGGGGATCCCGATGAGCAGTTCTTC

j_call: TRBJ1-1
d_call: .
v_call: TRBV15
clone_size: .
cdr3_aa: CATSRRLGAEAFF
cdr3_nt: TGTGCCACCAGCAGACGGCTTGGGGCCGAAGCTTTCTTT

j_call: TRBJ1-1
d_call: .
v_call: TRBV7-9
clone_size: .
cdr3_aa: CASSVIGGGADEAFF
cdr3_nt: TGTGCCAGCAGCGTAATCGGCGGTGGGGCGGATGAAGCTTTCTTT

j_call: TRBJ1-4
d_call: .
v_call: TRBV18
clone_size: .
cdr3_aa: CASSAQGKLFF
cdr3_nt: TGTGCCAGCTCAGCGCAGGGGAAACTGTTTTTT

j_call: TRBJ2-7
d_call: TRBD1
v_call: TRBV5-1
clone_size: .
cdr3_aa: CASRLHDGQGASRFF
cdr3_nt: TGCGCCAGCCGATTGCACGATGGACAGGGGGCATCAAGGTTCTTC

j_call: TRBJ1-2
d_call: .
v_call: TRBV29-1
clone_size: .
cdr3_aa: CSVGERGYGYTF
cdr3_nt: TGCAGCGTTGGGGAAAGGGGCTATGGCTACACCTTC

j_call: TRBJ1-1
d_call: .
v_call: TRBV3-1/TRBV3-2
clone_size: .
cdr3_aa: CASSPDHGGGTEAFF
cdr3_nt: TGTGCCAGCAGCCCCGACCATGGGGGCGGCACTGAAGCTTTCTTT

j_call: TRBJ1-2
d_call: TRBD1
v_call: TRBV10-3
clone_size: .
cdr3_aa: CAIGETGLGYTF
cdr3_nt: TGTGCCATCGGGGAGACAGGGCTAGGCTACACCTTC

j_call: TRBJ1-5
d_call: TRBD1
v_call: TRBV6-2/TRBV6-3
clone_size: .
cdr3_aa: CASSAGTGGLGQPQHF
cdr3_nt: TGTGCCAGCAGTGCTGGGACAGGGGGTTTGGGACAGCCCCAGCATTTT

j_call: TRBJ2-5
d_call: TRBD1
v_call: TRBV4-1
clone_size: once
cdr3_aa: CASSQEGQGGETQYF
cdr3_nt: TGCGCCAGCAGCCAAGAAGGACAGGGAGGAGAGACCCAGTACTTC

j_call: TRBJ1-5
d_call: .
v_call: TRBV19
clone_size: .
cdr3_aa: CASSIGQGFNQPQHF
cdr3_nt: TGTGCCAGTAGTATCGGACAAGGGTTCAATCAGCCCCAGCATTTT

j_call: TRBJ2-7
d_call: .
v_call: TRBV2
clone_size: once
cdr3_aa: CASSEVALTGEQYF
cdr3_nt: TGTGCCAGCAGTGAGGTAGCTCTCACCGGGGAGCAGTACTTC

j_call: TRBJ1-6
d_call: .
v_call: TRBV2
clone_size: .
cdr3_aa: CASIISVNSPLHF
cdr3_nt: TGTGCCAGCATCATCAGCGTAAATTCACCCCTCCACTTT

j_call: TRBJ1-5
d_call: TRBD1
v_call: TRBV5-5
clone_size: .
cdr3_aa: CASSQGASNQPQHF
cdr3_nt: TGTGCCAGCAGCCAGGGGGCTAGCAATCAGCCCCAGCATTTT

j_call: TRBJ2-3
d_call: .
v_call: TRBV5-4
clone_size: .
cdr3_aa: CASSLTADTQYF
cdr3_nt: TGTGCCAGCAGCTTGACAGCAGATACGCAGTATTTT

j_call: TRBJ2-7
d_call: .
v_call: TRBV6-5
clone_size: .
cdr3_aa: CASSYSRGTPSSQYF
cdr3_nt: TGTGCCAGCAGTTACTCGAGGGGGACCCCGAGCTCGCAGTACTTC

j_call: TRBJ1-2
d_call: TRBD1
v_call: TRBV28
clone_size: .
cdr3_aa: CATEKGTGYGYTF
cdr3_nt: TGTGCCACCGAGAAAGGGACAGGGTATGGCTACACCTTC

j_call: TRBJ2-3
d_call: .
v_call: TRBV12-5
clone_size: once
cdr3_aa: CASGSVSSTDTQYF
cdr3_nt: TGTGCTAGTGGGTCAGTCTCTAGTACAGATACGCAGTATTTT

j_call: TRBJ2-5
d_call: TRBD2
v_call: TRBV5-1
clone_size: once
cdr3_aa: CASSLGGTSVQETQYF
cdr3_nt: TGCGCCAGCAGCTTGGGGGGGACTAGCGTCCAAGAGACCCAGTACTTC

j_call: TRBJ2-2
d_call: TRBD2
v_call: TRBV9
clone_size: .
cdr3_aa: CASSILAGAGTGELFF
cdr3_nt: TGTGCCAGCAGCATACTAGCGGGCGCAGGGACCGGGGAGCTGTTTTTT

j_call: TRBJ2-5
d_call: TRBD1
v_call: TRBV5-1
clone_size: .
cdr3_aa: CASSTAGQGAETQYF
cdr3_nt: TGCGCCAGCAGCACAGCGGGACAGGGGGCAGAGACCCAGTACTTC

j_call: TRBJ2-2
d_call: TRBD2
v_call: TRBV5-1
clone_size: .
cdr3_aa: CASSLLGGPTGELFF
cdr3_nt: TGCGCCAGCAGCTTATTGGGAGGGCCCACCGGGGAGCTGTTTTTT

j_call: TRBJ2-1
d_call: .
v_call: TRBV11-3
clone_size: once
cdr3_aa: CASSHRDYHNEQFF
cdr3_nt: TGTGCCAGCAGCCACCGGGATTATCACAATGAGCAGTTCTTC

j_call: TRBJ2-1
d_call: .
v_call: TRBV27
clone_size: .
cdr3_aa: CASSLFTWTANNEQFF
cdr3_nt: TGTGCCAGCAGTTTATTCACGTGGACAGCTAACAATGAGCAGTTCTTC

j_call: TRBJ1-1
d_call: .
v_call: TRBV11-3
clone_size: .
cdr3_aa: CASSFGEANTEAFF
cdr3_nt: TGTGCCAGCAGCTTTGGGGAGGCTAACACTGAAGCTTTCTTT

j_call: TRBJ1-5
d_call: TRBD1
v_call: TRBV5-1
clone_size: .
cdr3_aa: CASSLDGTGNQPQHF
cdr3_nt: TGCGCCAGCAGCTTGGATGGGACAGGGAATCAGCCCCAGCATTTT

j_call: TRBJ2-7
d_call: .
v_call: TRBV7-9
clone_size: .
cdr3_aa: CASSPGRGNPVVEQYF
cdr3_nt: TGTGCCAGCAGCCCCGGTCGGGGGAATCCGGTTGTGGAGCAGTACTTC

j_call: TRBJ1-2
d_call: .
v_call: TRBV15
clone_size: .
cdr3_aa: CATSKHGPHGYTF
cdr3_nt: TGTGCCACCAGCAAACATGGTCCCCATGGCTACACCTTC

j_call: TRBJ2-7
d_call: .
v_call: TRBV25-1
clone_size: .
cdr3_aa: CASSELLVSEQYF
cdr3_nt: TGTGCCAGCAGTGAGTTGCTAGTCAGCGAGCAGTACTTC

j_call: TRBJ2-1
d_call: TRBD1
v_call: TRBV11-2
clone_size: .
cdr3_aa: CASSHGTGYYNEQFF
cdr3_nt: TGTGCCAGCAGCCACGGGACAGGGTACTACAATGAGCAGTTCTTC

j_call: TRBJ2-3
d_call: .
v_call: TRBV19
clone_size: .
cdr3_aa: CASIDRRGTDTQYF
cdr3_nt: TGTGCCAGTATCGATCGGAGGGGTACAGATACGCAGTATTTT

j_call: TRBJ1-1
d_call: .
v_call: TRBV11-2
clone_size: .
cdr3_aa: CASSPQGTTEAFF
cdr3_nt: TGTGCCAGCAGCCCACAGGGTACCACTGAAGCTTTCTTT

j_call: TRBJ1-2
d_call: .
v_call: TRBV4-3
clone_size: once
cdr3_aa: CASSQDMTRRANYGYTF
cdr3_nt: TGCGCCAGCAGCCAAGATATGACTAGGCGAGCTAACTATGGCTACACCTTC

j_call: TRBJ2-5
d_call: .
v_call: TRBV7-9
clone_size: .
cdr3_aa: CASERRIQETQYF
cdr3_nt: TGTGCCAGCGAAAGGCGGATTCAAGAGACCCAGTACTTC

j_call: TRBJ1-3
d_call: .
v_call: TRBV11-3
clone_size: .
cdr3_aa: CASSLGVGDKRNTIYF
cdr3_nt: TGTGCCAGCAGCTTAGGAGTAGGCGACAAGCGAAACACCATATATTTT

j_call: TRBJ1-1
d_call: .
v_call: TRBV5-4
clone_size: .
cdr3_aa: CASSLKLGALGNTEAFF
cdr3_nt: TGTGCCAGCAGCTTGAAGTTAGGAGCTTTGGGGAACACTGAAGCTTTCTTT

j_call: TRBJ2-7
d_call: TRBD1
v_call: TRBV15
clone_size: .
cdr3_aa: CATSRDLAGGEQYF
cdr3_nt: TGTGCCACCAGCAGAGATCTGGCAGGGGGCGAGCAGTACTTC

j_call: TRBJ2-1
d_call: .
v_call: TRBV5-1
clone_size: .
cdr3_aa: CASSLTGKGAGEQFF
cdr3_nt: TGCGCCAGCAGCTTAACAGGGAAAGGGGCTGGTGAGCAGTTCTTC

j_call: TRBJ1-2
d_call: .
v_call: TRBV6-6
clone_size: .
cdr3_aa: CASSAGTGYGYTF
cdr3_nt: TGTGCCAGCAGCGCCGGGACTGGGTATGGCTACACCTTC

j_call: TRBJ1-5
d_call: .
v_call: TRBV28
clone_size: .
cdr3_aa: CASKNPGSSNQPQHF
cdr3_nt: TGTGCCAGCAAAAACCCCGGGAGTAGCAATCAGCCCCAGCATTTT

j_call: TRBJ2-7
d_call: .
v_call: TRBV5-1
clone_size: .
cdr3_aa: CASSPRVDPSPYEQYF
cdr3_nt: TGCGCCAGCAGCCCACGGGTAGATCCCTCTCCTTACGAGCAGTACTTC

j_call: TRBJ2-7
d_call: TRBD1
v_call: TRBV10-3
clone_size: .
cdr3_aa: CAIRGQGGSYEQYF
cdr3_nt: TGTGCCATCAGGGGACAGGGTGGGTCCTACGAGCAGTACTTC